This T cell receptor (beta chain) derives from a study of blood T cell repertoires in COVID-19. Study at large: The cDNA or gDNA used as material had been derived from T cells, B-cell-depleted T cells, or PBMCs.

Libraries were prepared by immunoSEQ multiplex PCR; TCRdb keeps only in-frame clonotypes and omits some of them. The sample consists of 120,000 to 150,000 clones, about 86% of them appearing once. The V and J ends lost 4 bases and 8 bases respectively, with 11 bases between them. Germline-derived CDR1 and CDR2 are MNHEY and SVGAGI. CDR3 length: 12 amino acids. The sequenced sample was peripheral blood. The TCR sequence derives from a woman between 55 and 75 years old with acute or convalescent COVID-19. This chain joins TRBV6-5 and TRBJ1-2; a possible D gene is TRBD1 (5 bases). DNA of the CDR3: TGTGCCAGCAGTTCCGAGGCAGGGGGCTACACCTTC. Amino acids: CASSSEAGGYTF.